This T cell receptor (beta chain) was recovered during a study of cytomegalovirus exposure and HLA in healthy donors. Study as a whole: Early released data comprised 80 million to 90 million unique TCRs from HLA-typed donors. Study-level findings and limits: The productive fraction for most TCR beta V segments was about 87% or about 30% in an earlier analysis. The listing of fewer than 200 TCR beta chains classed them as cytomegalovirus-associated.

60 Vbeta and 13 Jbeta primers were used in PCR. Study processing details: Later reanalysis found 80 million or so unique TCR beta chains, roughly 9.9 million of them shared. Sequencing used immunoSEQ multiplex PCR; TCRdb keeps in-frame clones, though not all of them. Clone size and V and J calls were adopted from that table, with D and trimming inferred from the DNA. The table records 150,000 to 200,000 clones, around 77% of them present only once. This clone was observed a few times. Antigen specificity is unknown. This CDR3 is 17 amino acids long. V trimming: 7 bases; J trimming: 0 bases; junction bases outside the gene matches: 12. Germline assignment: CDR1 SNHLY and CDR2 FYNNEI.

V is TRBV2 and J is TRBJ2-4; 7 bases agree with TRBD2. Source material: PBMCs. The receptor was derived from a woman aged 30 to 39 in good health and CMV-seropositive. CDR3 in amino acids: CASTDTGTILAKNIQYF. In DNA, the CDR3 is TGTGCCAGCACTGACACCGGGACTATACTAGCCAAAAACATTCAGTACTTC.